The 16 T cell receptor beta chains below all came from one sample that was sequenced in a study of T cells in tuberculosis (dated by TCRdb to 2016 to 2019). This specimen's time point label, per the study, means: new active TB diagnosis, blood taken before or within 7 days of starting treatment. Receptor amplification or capture employed the immunoSEQ multiplex PCR assay. The table was pulled from immuneACCESS by TCRdb, which kept in-frame rearrangements only. Such tables lose some clones; where checked, under half of the loss comes from unresolved V genes, and the rest has no known cause. Counted in this sample were about 22,000 clones; over 75% of them appeared once. The ten top clones hold about 15% of the sample. The starting material was PBMCs, obtained at tuberculosis diagnosis. The receptors come from an adult with tuberculosis.

This sequence joins TRBV4-3 and TRBJ1-2; the match to TRBD1 covers 9 bases. The CDR3 consists of 16 residues. V shed 0 bases, J shed 2 bases, and the junction held 4 bases outside the gene matches. Per the germline V gene, CDR1 is LGHNA and CDR2 is YSLEER. The CDR3 DNA reads TGCGCCAGCAGCCAAGATAGACAGGGGGACAACTATGGCTACACCTTC. It encodes CASSQDRQGDNYGYTF.

The chain joins TRBV30 to TRBJ2-7, with D possibly being TRBD2 (6 bases). With 0 bases removed from V and 2 bases from J, the gap between germline ends came to 11 bases. Germline V gives CDR1 GTSNPN, CDR2 SVGIG (reference sequence). The CDR3 is 14 residues long. As DNA, the CDR3 is TGTGCCTGGAGTGTGGGACTCCCCCCCTACGAGCAGTACTTC. This codes for CAWSVGLPPYEQYF.

This chain uses TRBV19 with TRBJ1-5; 9 bases align to TRBD1. The J segment lost 7 bases and the V segment lost 4 bases, leaving 14 bases of the junction unmatched. This CDR3 region has 17 residues. Germline V gene lookup returns CDR1 LNHDA and CDR2 SQIVND (reference sequence). In DNA form, the CDR3 reads TGTGCCAGTAGTACCCTTCCTTCGGACAGGGGTGGACAGCCCCAGCATTTT. It encodes CASSTLPSDRGGQPQHF.

This chain connects TRBV18 to TRBJ1-5, with D tentatively TRBD1 (6 bases). The CDR3 has 15 residues. The V gene's germline CDR1 is KGHSH and CDR2 LQKENI. V was cut by 1 base and J by 1 base, with 8 bases left in between. The CDR3 region is CASSPRGPSNQPQHF. In DNA form, the CDR3 reads TGTGCCAGCTCACCACGGGGGCCAAGCAATCAGCCCCAGCATTTT. Full variable domain (remainder filled in from reference TRBV18 and TRBJ1-5): NAGVMQNPRHLVRRRGQEARLRCSPMKGHSHVYWYRQLPEEGLKFMVYLQKENIIDESGMPKERFSAEFPKEGPSILRIQQVVRGDSAAYFCASSPRGPSNQPQHFGDGTRLSIL.

This chain connects TRBV29-1 to TRBJ2-5; 14 bases are shared with TRBD2. Germline CDR1 SQVTM, CDR2 ANQGSEA. With 7 bases clipped from V and 5 bases from J, the junction kept 6 bases outside the gene matches. This CDR3 comprises 14 residues. The CDR3 sequence is CSAPGLAGVETQYF. CDR3 nucleotide sequence: TGCAGCGCTCCGGGACTAGCGGGGGTGGAGACCCAGTACTTC.

This clone has just one count. The chain recombines TRBV4-3 with TRBJ2-1; 7 nucleotides line up with TRBD1. Germline values: CDR1 LGHNA, CDR2 YSLEER. The CDR3 loop spans 16 amino acids. The trim removed 0 bases at V and 3 bases at J, leaving 5 bases unmatched. CDR3 sequence reads: CASSQEIQGFYNEQFF. CDR3 nucleotides: TGCGCCAGCAGCCAAGAGATACAGGGGTTCTACAATGAGCAGTTCTTC.

V is TRBV19 and J is TRBJ2-7, with 9 bases lining up with TRBD1. After removal of 5 bases from V and 5 bases from J, the junction contained 4 bases not matched to a gene. The CDR3 is made up of 13 amino acids. From germline, CDR1 is LNHDA and CDR2 SQIVND (reference sequence). CDR3 residues: CASSPGQGHEQYF. CDR3 sequence (DNA): TGTGCCAGTAGTCCGGGACAGGGCCACGAGCAGTACTTC.

The V call is TRBV4-1, the J call TRBJ2-5, with unresolved D. The V end lost 4 bases, the J end lost 4 bases, and 10 bases lay between the germline ends. The germline gives CDR1 MGHRA, CDR2 YSYEKL. The CDR3 has 13 amino acids. The DNA of the CDR3 is TGCGCCAGCAGCCGGCTAGAGGTAGAGACCCAGTACTTC. Its protein is CASSRLEVETQYF.

The V gene is TRBV5-4, the J gene TRBJ2-5; possibly TRBD2 for D (5 bases). The V and J ends lost 4 bases and 6 bases respectively, with 13 bases between them. The CDR3 loop spans 13 amino acids. Germline-derived CDR1 and CDR2 are SGHNT and YYREEE (reference sequence). The CDR3 DNA reads as TGTGCCAGCAGCGAGGACGGAGGAAAGACCCAGTACTTC. Amino acids: CASSEDGGKTQYF.

CDR3 residues: CASSLEQSSYNEQFF. The CDR3 nucleotides are TGTGCCAGCAGCTTAGAACAGTCGTCCTACAATGAGCAGTTCTTC. This chain connects TRBV11-2 to TRBJ2-1, with D uncertain. CDR1 SGHAT and CDR2 FQNNGV come from the germline V gene. The CDR3 covers 15 residues. Trimming removed 0 bases at V and 1 base at J, with 7 bases between. The variable domain in full, completed from reference TRBV11-2 and TRBJ2-1, reads EAGVAQSPRYKIIEKRQSVAFWCNPISGHATLYWYQQILGQGPKLLIQFQNNGVVDDSQLPKDRFSAERLKGVDSTLKIQPAKLEDSAVYLCASSLEQSSYNEQFFGPGTRLTVL.

The rearrangement uses TRBV7-9 and TRBJ1-5, with D possibly matching TRBD1 (5 bases). Trimming removed 2 bases from V and 8 bases from J, with 16 bases in between. The CDR3 loop spans 15 amino acids. Germline CDR1 and CDR2: SEHNR and FQNEAQ (reference sequence). In DNA, the CDR3 is TGTGCCAGCAGCTTACCGGCAGGGCCCATAGAGCCCCAGCATTTT. Residues: CASSLPAGPIEPQHF.

The chain uses TRBV7-9 and TRBJ1-2; D is unclear. Germline loops: CDR1 SEHNR, CDR2 FQNEAQ (reference sequence). The CDR3 is 14 residues long. V lost 0 bases, J lost 5 bases, and 10 bases lay in between. CDR3 loop: CASSLALTVYGYTF. The CDR3 nucleotides read TGTGCCAGCAGCTTAGCCCTCACAGTTTATGGCTACACCTTC.

Here the CDR3 reads CASSTSFGTSYGYTF. The CDR3 DNA reads as TGTGCCAGTAGTACCTCTTTCGGGACTAGCTATGGCTACACCTTC. The V call is TRBV19, the J call TRBJ1-2; D possibly corresponds to TRBD1 (5 bases). Germline CDR1 reads LNHDA; CDR2 reads SQIVND (reference sequence). This CDR3 region has 15 residues. Trimming removed 4 bases at V and 4 bases at J, with 16 bases between.

The chain has TRBV14 and TRBJ1-1; no firm D call. Germline V gene sequence: CDR1 SGHDN, CDR2 FVKESK. CDR3 size: 14 residues. Trimming left V 4 bases short and J 4 bases short, with 13 bases between. The CDR3 DNA follows: TGTGCCAGCAGCCGACGTCCGGGAAGCACTGAAGCTTTCTTT. It is translated as CASSRRPGSTEAFF.

The J gene is TRBJ1-3, the V gene TRBV27, with D possibly being TRBD1 (5 bases). Germline-derived CDR1 and CDR2 are MNHEY and SMNVEV (reference sequence). V was trimmed by 3 bases and J by 1 base, leaving 13 bases between them. This CDR3 region has 16 residues. DNA for the CDR3: TGTGCCAGCAGTTTGCTGCCGGGGACTTCTGGAAACACCATATATTTT. Translated: CASSLLPGTSGNTIYF.

CDR3 amino acids: CASSPDREREQYF. DNA for the CDR3: TGTGCCAGCAGCCCTGACAGGGAGCGGGAGCAGTACTTC. The chain links TRBV7-7 to TRBJ2-7; 7 bases map to TRBD1. Germline V gene sequence: CDR1 SSHAT, CDR2 FNYEAQ (reference sequence). Germline trimming cut 5 bases from V and 7 bases from J; bases unmatched to any gene: 8. The CDR3 runs to 13 residues.